Shown below are 27 T cell receptor beta chains from a single sample sequenced in a study of Ad26.COV2.S vaccination and SARS-CoV-2 variants. As for treatment: over 15 received Ad26.COV2.S at low or high dose, single or two shots; about five received placebo; per-sample allocation not given. At day 63 after the first vaccine or placebo injection, samples were drawn. Sequencing used immunoSEQ multiplex PCR; TCRdb keeps in-frame clones, though not all of them. The data contain some 500,000 clones, 89% of them singletons. The input for sequencing was peripheral blood, taken in a trial of Ad26.COV2.S vaccine versus placebo. These receptors were obtained from a person aged 18-65 years who received the Ad26.COV2.S COVID-19 vaccine or a placebo.

This chain joins TRBV4-2 and TRBJ2-2; 11 bases agree with TRBD2. Germline V gives CDR1 LGHNA, CDR2 YNFKEQ. CDR3 length: 16 amino acids. J gave up 1 base and V 5 bases, and 3 bases lay outside the gene matches. The CDR3 loop is CASSRLAGGNTGELFF. The CDR3 region has the DNA TGTGCCAGCAGCAGGCTAGCGGGAGGGAACACCGGGGAGCTGTTTTTT.

V usage is TRBV20-1 and J usage is TRBJ2-1, with D unresolved. Trimming pared 3 bases from V and 4 bases from J, leaving 7 bases between. The CDR3 covers 12 residues. The germline V gene encodes CDR1 DFQATT and CDR2 SNEGSKA (reference sequence). CDR3 sequence (DNA): TGCAGTGCTAGTAAAGGATACAATGAGCAGTTCTTC. Its translation: CSASKGYNEQFF.

The chain links TRBV6-6 to TRBJ1-5, with 8 bases matching TRBD1. This CDR3 has 15 residues. The germline CDR1 and CDR2 sequences are MNHNY and SVGAGI (reference sequence). The V segment lost 2 bases and the J segment 8 bases; nucleotides outside the gene matches: 8. CDR3 protein: CASSYVAGGGKPQHF. In DNA form, the CDR3 reads TGTGCCAGCAGTTACGTGGCAGGGGGCGGGAAGCCCCAGCATTTT.

The gene calls are TRBV30 and TRBJ1-1; 8 nucleotides match TRBD1. The V and J ends lost 8 bases and 0 bases, in that order; junction bases with no gene match: 14. The CDR3 contains 16 residues. CDR1 GTSNPN and CDR2 SVGIG come from the germline V gene (reference sequence). The CDR3 region is CARVRQGPDLNTEAFF. DNA of the CDR3: TGTGCCCGCGTACGACAGGGGCCAGATCTGAACACTGAAGCTTTCTTT.

The gene calls are TRBV13 and TRBJ1-6; the D gene is possibly TRBD1 (6 bases). In germline, CDR1 is PRHDT, CDR2 FYEKMQ (reference sequence). Trimming removed 1 base from V and 5 bases from J, with 9 bases in between. The CDR3 extends over 15 amino acids. CDR3 DNA: TGTGCCAGCAGCTTAGAGGGGGGGCATAATTCACCCCTCCACTTT. This translates into CASSLEGGHNSPLHF.

A note on this clone: The junction departs from germline at one end; a sequencing error may be responsible. V gene TRBV4-3 combines with J gene TRBJ1-1; no firm D call. The CDR3 is 14 amino acids. CDR1 is LGHNA and CDR2 is YSLEER in the germline V gene. CDR3 sequence (DNA): TGCGCCCGCAGCCCGACGACTCTGAACACTGAAGCTTTCTTT. Its protein product is CARSPTTLNTEAFF.

DNA of the CDR3: TGTGCCAGCTCACCGGACGGGACAGACTATGGCTACACCTTC. This gives the protein CASSPDGTDYGYTF. The chain recombines TRBV18 with TRBJ1-2; 7 bases are a match to TRBD1. The CDR3 totals 14 residues. The junction had 4 bases not matched to a gene; V was cut back by 3 bases and J by 3 bases. The germline V gene has CDR1 KGHSH and CDR2 LQKENI.

The rearrangement links TRBV30 to TRBJ1-4; 8 bases agree with TRBD1. CDR1 is GTSNPN, CDR2 SVGIG, per germline (reference sequence). The CDR3 runs 15 residues. With V trimmed by 3 bases and J by 5 bases, 8 bases remained unmatched. The CDR3 loop is CAWSPWTGFNEKLFF. The CDR3 DNA follows: TGTGCCTGGAGCCCCTGGACAGGGTTCAATGAAAAACTGTTTTTT.

This clone was found once. This chain links TRBV6-6 with TRBJ2-7, with a weak D call TRBD1 (5 bases). Germline V gene data show CDR1 as MNHNY and CDR2 as SVGAGI (reference sequence). V was clipped by 2 bases and J by 2 bases, with 10 bases between them. The CDR3 is 14 residues long. CDR3: CASSYSQGPYEQYF. CDR3 sequence (DNA): TGTGCCAGCAGTTACAGCCAGGGTCCCTACGAGCAGTACTTC.

This chain joins TRBV10-3 and TRBJ1-2; D is undetermined. Trimming shortened V by 0 bases and J by 3 bases, and 8 bases separated the two germline ends. The germline gives CDR1 ENHRY, CDR2 SYGVKD. This CDR3 comprises 14 residues. CDR3 residues: CAISESAAYYGYTF. The DNA for the CDR3 is TGTGCCATCAGTGAGTCAGCCGCCTACTATGGCTACACCTTC.

The V and J genes are TRBV3-1 (or the pseudogene TRBV3-2) and TRBJ2-3; no reliable D call. This CDR3 is 12 amino acids long. V lost 1 base, J lost 8 bases, and 7 bases lay in between. The germline CDR1 and CDR2 sequences are LGHDT and YNNKEL (reference sequence). DNA of the CDR3: TGTGCCAGCAGCCAAGGAAGGTTTACGCAGTATTTT. It codes for CASSQGRFTQYF.

This clone came up once. This CDR3 reads CASSQEAGVYTEAFF. Here the CDR3 DNA reads TGTGCCAGCAGCCAAGAAGCCGGGGTGTACACTGAAGCTTTCTTT. V usage is TRBV4-2 and J usage is TRBJ1-1; D call uncertain. The V end was cut by 0 bases, the J end by 3 bases, with 11 bases between. The CDR3 has 15 residues. The V gene's germline CDR1 is LGHNA and CDR2 YNFKEQ.

The V gene is TRBV5-1, the J gene TRBJ2-1; D uncertain. This CDR3 has 12 amino acids. The germline gives CDR1 SGHRS, CDR2 YFSETQ. V was clipped by 1 base and J by 6 bases, with 5 bases between them. For the CDR3, the DNA is TGCGCCAGCAGCTTGAATCGCAATGAGCAGTTCTTC. It codes for CASSLNRNEQFF.

There are a few counts of this clone. This rearrangement joins TRBV11-3 to TRBJ2-1; D not resolved. The germline gives CDR1 SGHNT, CDR2 YENEEA. Trimming left V 1 base short and J 4 bases short, with 8 bases between. This CDR3 comprises 14 residues. CDR3 bases: TGTGCCAGCAGCTTAGGCTTTTCATACAATGAGCAGTTCTTC. Its translation: CASSLGFSYNEQFF.

This chain links TRBV5-1 with TRBJ1-5; D gene ambiguous. The CDR3 length is 14 residues. The V end was cut by 4 bases, the J end by 4 bases, with 12 bases between. CDR1 and CDR2 from the germline V gene are SGHRS and YFSETQ. This CDR3 reads CASSIDGWNQPQHF. CDR3 in DNA: TGCGCCAGCAGCATCGACGGTTGGAATCAGCCCCAGCATTTT. The variable domain in full, completed from reference TRBV5-1 and TRBJ1-5, reads KAGVTQTPRYLIKTRGQQVTLSCSPISGHRSVSWYQQTPGQGLQFLFEYFSETQRNKGNFPGRFSGRQFSNSRSEMNVSTLELGDSALYLCASSIDGWNQPQHFGDGTRLSIL.

The V call is TRBV7-9, the J call TRBJ1-5; D remains ambiguous. The CDR3 contains 15 residues. Germline CDR1 SEHNR, CDR2 FQNEAQ (reference sequence). The V end lost 4 bases, the J end lost 5 bases, and 15 bases lay between the germline ends. The chain's CDR3 is CASSSAGSRDQPQHF. The CDR3 DNA sequence: TGTGCCAGCAGCTCAGCGGGGTCGCGAGATCAGCCCCAGCATTTT. Full variable domain (remainder filled in from reference TRBV7-9 and TRBJ1-5): DTGVSQNPRHKITKRGQNVTFRCDPISEHNRLYWYRQTLGQGPEFLTYFQNEAQLEKSRLLSDRFSAERPKGSFSTLEIQRTEQGDSAMYLCASSSAGSRDQPQHFGDGTRLSIL.

The gene calls are TRBV10-3 and TRBJ1-1; 8 bases are shared with TRBD1. CDR3 length equals 14 residues. V lost 5 bases to trimming and J lost 2 bases; unmatched junction nucleotides: 4. Germline V CDR1 and CDR2: ENHRY, SYGVKD. DNA of the CDR3: TGTGCCATCAGTTCGGACAGGGCTAACACTGAAGCTTTCTTT. This encodes CAISSDRANTEAFF.

The chain carries TRBV7-3 and TRBJ2-2, with TRBD1 matching 9 bases. V shed 0 bases and J 4 bases; nucleotides not matched to a gene: 0. Germline V gene data show CDR1 as SGHTA and CDR2 as FQGTGA. The CDR3 length is 15 residues. The chain's CDR3 is CASSLTTGGTGELFF. CDR3 nucleotides: TGTGCCAGCAGCTTAACGACAGGGGGCACCGGGGAGCTGTTTTTT.

About this clone: This specimen includes other DNA sequences encoding the same CDR3. The V gene is TRBV7-9, the J gene TRBJ2-3; D is possibly TRBD2 (6 bases). CDR1 and CDR2 (germline): SEHNR, FQNEAQ (reference sequence). Trimming removed 5 bases at V and 3 bases at J, with 9 bases between. The CDR3 consists of 13 residues. CDR3 loop: CASSLSGTDTQYF. Here the CDR3 DNA reads TGTGCCAGCAGCCTAAGCGGGACAGATACGCAGTATTTT.

V gene TRBV5-5 combines with J gene TRBJ1-5; D remains ambiguous. This CDR3 comprises 16 residues. The germline CDR1 and CDR2 sequences are SGHKS and YYEKEE (reference sequence). The V end was cut by 5 bases, the J end by 10 bases, with 25 bases between. CDR3 sequence reads: CASRPSGSRVGEPQHF. In nucleotides, the CDR3 is TGTGCCAGCAGGCCTTCGGGGAGCCGGGTGGGTGAACCCCAGCATTTT.

This chain joins TRBV9 and TRBJ2-1; D unclear. V was shortened by 4 bases and J by 2 bases, with 10 bases between the two germline ends. The length of the CDR3 is 14 residues. CDR1 SGDLS and CDR2 YYNGEE come from the germline V gene. In DNA, the CDR3 is TGTGCCAGCAGCTTGCGCCCGGCCTACAATGAGCAGTTCTTC. Its protein is CASSLRPAYNEQFF.

The V call is TRBV2, the J call TRBJ2-3; 8 bases are a match to TRBD2. Losses at the gene ends were 4 bases for V and 2 bases for J; bases not matched to a gene: 11. Germline CDR1 is SNHLY and CDR2 is FYNNEI. The CDR3 has 17 residues. The chain's CDR3 is CASSVGQAGGLTDTQYF. The DNA for the CDR3 is TGTGCCAGCAGTGTCGGGCAGGCGGGGGGTCTCACAGATACGCAGTATTTT.

V is TRBV7-2 and J is TRBJ2-3, with a tentative D call TRBD2 (5 bases). V was pared by 5 bases and J by 6 bases, with 9 bases between. This CDR3 region has 12 residues. Germline CDR1 and CDR2: SGHTA and FQGNSA. CDR3 loop: CASSQTRDTQYF. CDR3 in DNA: TGTGCCAGCAGCCAAACTAGGGATACGCAGTATTTT.

The chain employs TRBV27 and TRBJ1-4, with a weak D call TRBD1 (5 bases). Germline-derived CDR1 and CDR2 are MNHEY and SMNVEV (reference sequence). The V gene lost 5 bases and the J gene lost 8 bases, with 15 bases spanning the gap. The CDR3 totals 14 residues. CDR3 loop: CASSLTGSAEKLFF. The CDR3 DNA sequence: TGTGCCAGCAGTCTCACAGGATCCGCGGAAAAACTGTTTTTT.

The chain is built from TRBV7-8 and TRBJ2-3; 9 nucleotides line up with TRBD1. The V gene's germline CDR1 is SGHVS and CDR2 FQNEAQ. The CDR3 extends over 17 amino acids. With V trimmed by 5 bases and J by 5 bases, 14 bases remained unmatched. CDR3 region: CASSHHRGQGGRDTQYF. The DNA for the CDR3 is TGTGCCAGCAGCCACCATCGGGGACAGGGAGGCCGAGATACGCAGTATTTT.

The J gene is TRBJ1-1, the V gene TRBV6-5; D uncertain. In germline, CDR1 is MNHEY, CDR2 SVGAGI. Trimming left V 0 bases short and J 4 bases short, with 15 bases between. The CDR3 contains 16 residues. The CDR3: CASSYSAQIVLTEAFF. The CDR3 DNA sequence: TGTGCCAGCAGTTACTCAGCTCAAATAGTGCTCACTGAAGCTTTCTTT.

CDR3 loop: CASSPQGRTYNEQFF. CDR3 nucleotides: TGCGCCAGCAGCCCCCAAGGCAGGACCTACAATGAGCAGTTCTTC. The V and J genes are TRBV5-1 and TRBJ2-1, with D unclear. This CDR3 spans 15 amino acids. The V gene's germline CDR1 is SGHRS and CDR2 YFSETQ. V was shortened by 4 bases and J by 2 bases, with 13 bases between the two germline ends.